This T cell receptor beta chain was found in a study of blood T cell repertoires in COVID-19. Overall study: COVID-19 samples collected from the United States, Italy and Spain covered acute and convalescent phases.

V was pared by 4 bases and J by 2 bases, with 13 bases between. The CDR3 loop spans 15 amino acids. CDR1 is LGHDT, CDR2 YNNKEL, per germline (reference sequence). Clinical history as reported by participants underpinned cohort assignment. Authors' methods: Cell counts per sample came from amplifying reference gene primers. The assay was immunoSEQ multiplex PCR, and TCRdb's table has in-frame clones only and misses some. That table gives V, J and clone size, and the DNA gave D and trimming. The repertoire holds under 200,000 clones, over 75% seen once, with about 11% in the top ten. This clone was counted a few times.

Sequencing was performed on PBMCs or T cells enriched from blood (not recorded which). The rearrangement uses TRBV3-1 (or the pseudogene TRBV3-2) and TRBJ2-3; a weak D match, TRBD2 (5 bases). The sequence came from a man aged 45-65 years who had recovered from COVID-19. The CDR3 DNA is TGTGCCAGCAGCCCGGGAAGGTACTCCACAGATACGCAGTATTTT. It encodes CASSPGRYSTDTQYF.